The text below deals with one T cell receptor beta chain. Its target is not known. The study left out patients who had uncontrolled infection, other autoimmune disease, pregnancy or lactation. PBMCs stemmed from approximately 10 ml fresh peripheral blood. Template material for amplifying TCR beta CDR3 regions consisted of RNA transcripts. Researchers ran a first-round RT-PCR on the TCR CDR3 using the HTBI primer set. MiXCR, run by TCRdb on the multiplex PCR reads, gives a single entry per CDR3 protein. The table has roughly 110,000 distinct CDR3 sequences, more than 15% seen once. The data belong to a study of T cells in Graves' hyperthyroidism and ophthalmopathy. The study's findings and limits: Most expanded thyroid clonotypes above 0.001 recurred in blood.

The material sequenced was blood. The receptor was isolated from a woman between 45 and 60 years old with Graves' hyperthyroidism.

As DNA, the CDR3 is TGCAGTGCTCTACGAGACACTGAAGCTTTCTTT. Translating gives CSALRDTEAFF. The chain couples TRBV20-1 to TRBJ1-1; D is ambiguous. Trimming pared 5 bases from V and 3 bases from J, leaving 7 bases between. Germline V lookup: CDR1 DFQATT, CDR2 SNEGSKA (reference sequence). The length of the CDR3 is 11 residues.